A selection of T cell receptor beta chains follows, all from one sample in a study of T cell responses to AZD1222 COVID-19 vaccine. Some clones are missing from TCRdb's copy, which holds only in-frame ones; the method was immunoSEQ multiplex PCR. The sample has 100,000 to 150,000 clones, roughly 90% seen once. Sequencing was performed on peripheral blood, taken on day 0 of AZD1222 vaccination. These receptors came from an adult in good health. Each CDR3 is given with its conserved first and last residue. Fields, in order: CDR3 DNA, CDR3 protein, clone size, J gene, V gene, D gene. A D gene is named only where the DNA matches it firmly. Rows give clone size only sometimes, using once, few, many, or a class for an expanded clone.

CDR3nt: TGCAGCGTTGGACAAAATGGGGGACTCTATGGCTACACCTTC
CDR3aa: CSVGQNGGLYGYTF
abundance: .
j_gene: TRBJ1-2
v_gene: TRBV29-1
d_gene: .

CDR3nt: TGTGCCAGCAGCTTCACCCTGGGGAACACTGAAGCTTTCTTT
CDR3aa: CASSFTLGNTEAFF
abundance: .
j_gene: TRBJ1-1
v_gene: TRBV11-1
d_gene: .

CDR3nt: TGTGCCAGCAGCGGTACAGCAACTAATGAAAAACTGTTTTTT
CDR3aa: CASSGTATNEKLFF
abundance: .
j_gene: TRBJ1-4
v_gene: TRBV6-5
d_gene: .

CDR3nt: TGTGCCAGCAGTCCCTCTTCCGGTCGTACGGGCGCTTTCTTT
CDR3aa: CASSPSSGRTGAFF
abundance: .
j_gene: TRBJ1-1
v_gene: TRBV25-1
d_gene: .

CDR3nt: TGTGCCAGTAGTACGGGCAGGGGGACTGACACCATATATTTT
CDR3aa: CASSTGRGTDTIYF
abundance: .
j_gene: TRBJ1-3
v_gene: TRBV19
d_gene: TRBD1

CDR3nt: TGTGCCAGCAGAGAACAGGGGACTCAGCCCCAGCATTTT
CDR3aa: CASREQGTQPQHF
abundance: .
j_gene: TRBJ1-5
v_gene: TRBV28
d_gene: TRBD1

CDR3nt: TGTGCCAGCAGTTTATTGGGGACCGGGGAGCTGTTTTTT
CDR3aa: CASSLLGTGELFF
abundance: .
j_gene: TRBJ2-2
v_gene: TRBV27
d_gene: .

CDR3nt: TGTGCCATCAGTGACAGGCAAGAGACCCAGTACTTC
CDR3aa: CAISDRQETQYF
abundance: .
j_gene: TRBJ2-5
v_gene: TRBV10-3
d_gene: .

CDR3nt: TGTGCCAGCAGTTTAACCAGCCGGAACACTGAAGCTTTCTTT
CDR3aa: CASSLTSRNTEAFF
abundance: .
j_gene: TRBJ1-1
v_gene: TRBV28
d_gene: .

CDR3nt: TGTGCCAGCAGCTGGACAGGGGTTGAGGCTTTCTTT
CDR3aa: CASSWTGVEAFF
abundance: .
j_gene: TRBJ1-1
v_gene: TRBV5-6
d_gene: TRBD1

CDR3nt: TGCGCCAGCAGCCGGGGTGATTGGACAGATACGCAGTATTTT
CDR3aa: CASSRGDWTDTQYF
abundance: .
j_gene: TRBJ2-3
v_gene: TRBV5-1
d_gene: .

CDR3nt: TGTGCCAGCAGCTTAACGCAGGGACGTGGCTACACCTTC
CDR3aa: CASSLTQGRGYTF
abundance: .
j_gene: TRBJ1-2
v_gene: TRBV7-9
d_gene: .

CDR3nt: TGTGCCAGCAGCCCCCCAAGCTACGAGCAGTACTTC
CDR3aa: CASSPPSYEQYF
abundance: few
j_gene: TRBJ2-7
v_gene: TRBV7-9
d_gene: .

CDR3nt: TGTGCCAGCAGCTTGGGGGGGTTTGGCGACGAGCAGTACTTC
CDR3aa: CASSLGGFGDEQYF
abundance: once
j_gene: TRBJ2-7
v_gene: TRBV7-3
d_gene: TRBD2

CDR3nt: TGTGCCAGCAGTTTCGACCGGAACACCGGGGAGCTGTTTTTT
CDR3aa: CASSFDRNTGELFF
abundance: .
j_gene: TRBJ2-2
v_gene: TRBV25-1
d_gene: .

CDR3nt: TGTGCCAGCAGTTTCCTCCAGGGGGGGAACACTGAAGCTTTCTTT
CDR3aa: CASSFLQGGNTEAFF
abundance: .
j_gene: TRBJ1-1
v_gene: TRBV28
d_gene: TRBD1

CDR3nt: TGTGCCAGCAGCTTTGCGCAGCCTCCGGATACCCAGTACTTC
CDR3aa: CASSFAQPPDTQYF
abundance: few
j_gene: TRBJ2-5
v_gene: TRBV5-6
d_gene: .

CDR3nt: TGCGCCAGCAGTGGGGGGACTAGCGGGACCGGGGAGCTGTTTTTT
CDR3aa: CASSGGTSGTGELFF
abundance: .
j_gene: TRBJ2-2
v_gene: TRBV10-1
d_gene: TRBD2

CDR3nt: TGTGCCAGTAGTAGGACTGGCGGGGGGGCCTGGGACAATGAGCAGTTCTTC
CDR3aa: CASSRTGGGAWDNEQFF
abundance: .
j_gene: TRBJ2-1
v_gene: TRBV19
d_gene: TRBD2

CDR3nt: TGTGCCAGTCAGTCCGGGACAGGGGTTTCTGAAGCTTTCTTT
CDR3aa: CASQSGTGVSEAFF
abundance: few
j_gene: TRBJ1-1
v_gene: TRBV7-9
d_gene: TRBD1

CDR3nt: TGTGCCAGCAGCCAAGGTGGGGGCAGAGGGCAAGAGACCCAGTACTTC
CDR3aa: CASSQGGGRGQETQYF
abundance: .
j_gene: TRBJ2-5
v_gene: TRBV3-1/TRBV3-2
d_gene: .

CDR3nt: TGTGCTAGCAGCCAAGCGGGACCCCCGGGAGATACGCAGTATTTT
CDR3aa: CASSQAGPPGDTQYF
abundance: once
j_gene: TRBJ2-3
v_gene: TRBV7-7
d_gene: TRBD2

CDR3nt: TGTGCCAGCAGCCCAACCTTAGCGGGACCCTACGAGCAGTACTTC
CDR3aa: CASSPTLAGPYEQYF
abundance: .
j_gene: TRBJ2-7
v_gene: TRBV9
d_gene: TRBD2

CDR3nt: TGTGCCAGCAGCACCGAAAATAGCGGCCAAGAGACCCAGTACTTC
CDR3aa: CASSTENSGQETQYF
abundance: .
j_gene: TRBJ2-5
v_gene: TRBV7-9
d_gene: .